These 21 T cell receptor beta chains were all obtained from the same sample, sequenced in a study of human T cells and chemical hapten exposure. Described time point: patch test 2, 6 weeks after DPC sensitization. Treatment meaning: therapeutic diphenylcyclopropenone sensitization with weekly scalp DPC. TCRdb itself ran the RACE reads through MiXCR, one entry per CDR3 protein. Of hundreds of thousands of distinct CDR3 sequences in the sample, over 6% are singletons; the top ten hold about 5.6%. The material was whole blood, obtained in connection with sensitization to the hapten diphenylcyclopropenone (DPC). These receptors all stem from a woman in her late teens or twenties with alopecia areata. Some clones in this sample may be carry-over from other donors' samples.

In this sample, this clonotype turned up many times. This chain connects TRBV27 to TRBJ1-6, with unresolved D. This CDR3 contains 13 residues. The germline gives CDR1 MNHEY, CDR2 SMNVEV (reference sequence). The V end was cut by 3 bases, the J end by 5 bases, with 5 bases between. The CDR3 spells CASSFGHNSPLHF. The CDR3 DNA reads as TGTGCCAGCAGTTTCGGGCATAATTCACCCCTCCACTTT.

V and J are TRBV10-3 and TRBJ2-2; 10 bases agree with TRBD1. V was pared by 2 bases and J by 5 bases, with 5 bases of the junction left unmatched. The CDR3 extends over 16 amino acids. Germline V CDR1 and CDR2: ENHRY, SYGVKD. CDR3 loop: CAISEPGQGITGELFF. CDR3 nucleotides: TGTGCCATCAGTGAGCCGGGACAGGGGATTACCGGGGAGCTGTTTTTT.

This clonotype came up a few times. This chain joins TRBV5-6 and TRBJ1-1; maybe TRBD1 (6 bases). Deletions cut 4 bases from V and 5 bases from J, with 15 bases between. The CDR3 contains 14 residues. CDR1 and CDR2 from the germline V gene are SGHDT and YYEEEE. CDR3 residues: CASSPGGGRTEAFF. DNA of the CDR3: TGTGCCAGCAGCCCCGGGGGGGGGCGGACTGAAGCTTTCTTT. Based on the CDR3 plus reference TRBV5-6 and TRBJ1-1, the full variable domain is DAGVTQSPTHLIKTRGQQVTLRCSPKSGHDTVSWYQQALGQGPQFIFQYYEEEERQRGNFPDRFSGHQFPNYSSELNVNALLLGDSALYLCASSPGGGRTEAFFGQGTRLTVV.

V and J are TRBV5-3 and TRBJ2-3, with 7 bases that match TRBD1. TRBV5-3 belongs to the ORF category, with a function that is uncertain. This CDR3 has 15 amino acids. Germline trimming cut 4 bases from V and 0 bases from J; bases unmatched to any gene: 5. The chain's CDR3 is CARSEDRPSTDTQYF. The CDR3 DNA is TGTGCCAGAAGCGAGGACAGGCCTAGCACAGATACGCAGTATTTT.

This rearrangement joins TRBV6-4 to TRBJ2-2; 7 positions match TRBD2. CDR1 and CDR2 from the germline V gene are MRHNA and SNTAGT. V shed 7 bases, J shed 0 bases, and the junction held 5 bases outside the gene matches. This CDR3 has 15 amino acids. The CDR3 loop is CASTRGESNTGELFF. The DNA for the CDR3 is TGTGCCAGCACCCGGGGGGAGTCGAACACCGGGGAGCTGTTTTTT.

This clonotype was picked up a small number of times. This rearrangement joins TRBV20-1 to TRBJ1-4; maybe TRBD1 (6 bases). Trimming left V 1 base short and J 7 bases short, with 10 bases between. Per germline, CDR1 DFQATT and CDR2 SNEGSKA (reference sequence). The CDR3 extends over 13 amino acids. CDR3 bases: TGCAGTGCTAGAGGAACAGGGCTTGAAAAACTGTTTTTT. The encoded protein is CSARGTGLEKLFF.

This clonotype was seen only a few times. The V call is TRBV6-2 or TRBV6-3, the J call TRBJ2-7, with D tentatively TRBD1 or TRBD2 (5 bases each). Trimming shortened V by 11 bases and J by 7 bases, and 18 bases separated the two germline ends. CDR3 length equals 12 residues. The V gene's germline CDR1 is MNHEY and CDR2 SVGEGT. The CDR3 nucleotides are TGTGCCGGGGGTCCTACCTACTGGGAGCAGTACTTC. Protein sequence: CAGGPTYWEQYF.

This clonotype appeared a few times. The genes are TRBV6-6 and TRBJ2-3; either TRBD1 or TRBD2 may supply D (5 bases each). This CDR3 has 15 residues. The germline V gene has CDR1 MNHNY and CDR2 SVGAGI (reference sequence). The CDR3 loop reads CSSGETGVAGDTQYF. In nucleotides, the CDR3 is TGTTCATCCGGGGAAACAGGAGTCGCAGGGGATACGCAGTATTTT.

With respect to this clonotype: A read error may account for a junction end that differs from germline. J is TRBJ1-1 and V is TRBV7-9, with 7 bases aligning to TRBD1. The CDR3 length is 17 residues. CDR1 is SEHNR, CDR2 FQNEAQ, per germline (reference sequence). CDR3 bases: TGTGCCAGCAGCTTAGAGAGGACAGGTAAACGAGTCACTGAAGTTTTCTTT. Encoded protein: CASSLERTGKRVTEVFF.

This clonotype was recorded at least ten times. The V gene is TRBV6-5, the J gene TRBJ1-4, with D possibly being TRBD1 (6 bases). Between the trimmed V and J ends, which lost 6 bases and 3 bases, there was a span of 8 bases. Germline V CDR1 and CDR2: MNHEY, SVGAGI. This CDR3 comprises 13 residues. The CDR3 nucleotides are TGTGCCAGCAGCGACAGGTCTAATGAAAAACTGTTTTTT. Protein sequence: CASSDRSNEKLFF.

V gene TRBV29-1 combines with J gene TRBJ1-1; D gene ambiguous. Germline V CDR1 and CDR2: SQVTM, ANQGSEA. Trimming left V 4 bases short and J 4 bases short, with 19 bases between. This CDR3 comprises 15 residues. The CDR3 region is CSVVRRARSGTEAFF. DNA for the CDR3: TGCAGCGTTGTAAGGAGGGCGCGGTCCGGCACTGAAGCTTTCTTT.

J is TRBJ1-1 and V is TRBV9; D is unclear. CDR1 and CDR2 from the germline V gene are SGDLS and YYNGEE. Trimming pared 0 bases from V and 7 bases from J, leaving 10 bases between. This CDR3 is built from 13 residues. CDR3 coding DNA: TGTGCCAGCAGCGTAGGGGGATTTGATGAAGCTTTCTTT. Translating gives CASSVGGFDEAFF.

This clonotype was detected many times. V gene TRBV6-5 combines with J gene TRBJ1-6, with a weak D call TRBD1 (6 bases). Trimming shortened V by 4 bases and J by 7 bases, and 14 bases separated the two germline ends. Germline V gives CDR1 MNHEY, CDR2 SVGAGI. The CDR3 totals 15 residues. DNA for the CDR3: TGTGCCAGCAGTTCCCCAGGGGAGAGGAATTCACCCCTCCACTTT. It yields the protein CASSSPGERNSPLHF.

This clonotype was counted only a few times. The V gene is TRBV10-3, the J gene TRBJ1-5; tentatively, D is TRBD1 (6 bases). CDR3 length: 15 residues. Germline assignment: CDR1 ENHRY and CDR2 SYGVKD. V lost 4 bases to trimming and J lost 2 bases, with 12 bases between them. The CDR3 DNA follows: TGTGCCATCAGTGCACAGGGAGGGGGCAATCAGCCCCAGCATTTT. Its protein is CAISAQGGGNQPQHF.

V and J are TRBV20-1 and TRBJ2-1; TRBD1 matches 8 bases. CDR1 is DFQATT and CDR2 is SNEGSKA in the germline V gene (reference sequence). This CDR3 is built from 15 residues. J gave up 5 bases and V 0 bases, and 6 bases lay outside the gene matches. CDR3 loop: CSARDGRQGNNEQFF. CDR3 bases: TGCAGTGCTAGAGATGGAAGACAGGGGAACAATGAGCAGTTCTTC.

There are a few counts of this clonotype. This rearrangement joins TRBV7-2 to TRBJ2-3; D is perhaps TRBD2 (7 bases). Deletions cut 0 bases from V and 6 bases from J, with 13 bases between. This CDR3 has 15 amino acids. Germline V gene data show CDR1 as SGHTA and CDR2 as FQGNSA. CDR3 sequence reads: CASSLAGGRVDTQYF. Here the CDR3 DNA reads TGTGCCAGCAGCTTAGCGGGGGGGCGCGTTGATACGCAGTATTTT.

This clonotype was observed many times. At one end, the junction sequence differs from germline, possibly due to a read error. The genes are TRBV2 and TRBJ1-1; tentatively, D is TRBD1 (6 bases). From germline, CDR1 is SNHLY and CDR2 FYNNEI. The CDR3 is 14 amino acids. CDR3 region: CASSEGGRGTEAFF. CDR3 DNA: TGCGCCAGCAGCGAGGGGGGAAGAGGTACTGAAGCTTTCTTT.

This clonotype occurred many times. This CDR3 is CASSVGTGLNTEAFF. CDR3 coding DNA: TGTGCCAGCAGCGTTGGGACAGGGCTGAACACTGAAGCTTTCTTT. The rearrangement uses TRBV9 and TRBJ1-1, with 9 positions matching TRBD1. This CDR3 has 15 amino acids. Germline CDR1 is SGDLS and CDR2 is YYNGEE. J gave up 0 bases and V 2 bases, and 2 bases lay outside the gene matches.

This clonotype was seen at least ten times. The rearrangement joins TRBV7-2 to TRBJ1-1; D may be TRBD1 (5 bases). CDR3 length equals 13 residues. Trimming removed 7 bases at V and 7 bases at J, with 16 bases between. Germline loops: CDR1 SGHTA, CDR2 FQGNSA. The CDR3 spells CASTRDPQDEAFF. The DNA of the CDR3 is TGTGCCAGCACCCGTGACCCACAGGATGAAGCTTTCTTT.

In its sample, this clonotype was seen many times. The chain combines TRBV28 with TRBJ1-3; a weak D match, TRBD1 (5 bases). CDR3 length equals 15 residues. Germline loops: CDR1 MDHEN, CDR2 SYDVKM. V was pared by 8 bases and J by 1 base, with 15 bases between. In nucleotides, the CDR3 is TGTGCCAGCGGGACGAGCATGGGTTCTGGAAACACCATATATTTT. Translation gives CASGTSMGSGNTIYF.

This chain connects TRBV2 to TRBJ2-3; D remains ambiguous. The germline V and J ends were trimmed by 7 bases and 0 bases, with 5 bases remaining between them. CDR1 is SNHLY and CDR2 is FYNNEI in the germline V gene. The CDR3 runs 12 residues. The CDR3 spells CASKSSTDTQYF. DNA for the CDR3: TGTGCCAGCAAAAGTAGCACAGATACGCAGTATTTT.